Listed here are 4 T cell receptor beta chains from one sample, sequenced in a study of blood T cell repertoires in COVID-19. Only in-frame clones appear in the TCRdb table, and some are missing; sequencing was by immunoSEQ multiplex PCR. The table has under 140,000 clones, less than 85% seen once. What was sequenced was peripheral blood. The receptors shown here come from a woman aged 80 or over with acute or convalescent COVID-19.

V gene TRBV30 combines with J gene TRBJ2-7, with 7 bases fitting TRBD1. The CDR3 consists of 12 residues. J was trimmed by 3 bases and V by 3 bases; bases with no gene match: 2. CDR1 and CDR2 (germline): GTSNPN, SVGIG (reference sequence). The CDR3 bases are TGTGCCTGGAGACGACAGGGCTACGAGCAGTACTTC. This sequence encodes CAWRRQGYEQYF. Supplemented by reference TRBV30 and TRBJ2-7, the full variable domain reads SQTIHQWPATLVQPVGSPLSLECTVEGTSNPNLYWYRQAAGRGLQLLFYSVGIGQISSEVPQNLSASRPQDRQFILSSKKLLLSDSGFYLCAWRRQGYEQYFGPGTRLTVT.

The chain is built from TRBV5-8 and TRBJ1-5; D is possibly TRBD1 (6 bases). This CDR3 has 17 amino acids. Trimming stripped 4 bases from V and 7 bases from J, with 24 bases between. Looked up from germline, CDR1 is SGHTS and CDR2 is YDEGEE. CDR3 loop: CASSRNMDSIRDQPQHF. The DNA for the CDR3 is TGTGCCAGCAGCAGAAACATGGACAGTATAAGGGACCAGCCCCAGCATTTT.

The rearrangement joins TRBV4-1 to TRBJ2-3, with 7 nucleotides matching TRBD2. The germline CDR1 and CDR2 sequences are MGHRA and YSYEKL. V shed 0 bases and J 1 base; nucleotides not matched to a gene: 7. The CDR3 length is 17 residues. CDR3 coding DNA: TGCGCCAGCAGCCAAGAAGCCGGGACTACGCGCACAGATACGCAGTATTTT. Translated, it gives CASSQEAGTTRTDTQYF.

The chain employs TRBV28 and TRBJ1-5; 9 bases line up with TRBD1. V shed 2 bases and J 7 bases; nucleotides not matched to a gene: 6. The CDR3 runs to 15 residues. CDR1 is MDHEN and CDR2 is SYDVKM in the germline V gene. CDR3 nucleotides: TGTGCCAGCAGTTTAAGGGGACAGGGCACCCAGCCCCAGCATTTT. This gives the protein CASSLRGQGTQPQHF.